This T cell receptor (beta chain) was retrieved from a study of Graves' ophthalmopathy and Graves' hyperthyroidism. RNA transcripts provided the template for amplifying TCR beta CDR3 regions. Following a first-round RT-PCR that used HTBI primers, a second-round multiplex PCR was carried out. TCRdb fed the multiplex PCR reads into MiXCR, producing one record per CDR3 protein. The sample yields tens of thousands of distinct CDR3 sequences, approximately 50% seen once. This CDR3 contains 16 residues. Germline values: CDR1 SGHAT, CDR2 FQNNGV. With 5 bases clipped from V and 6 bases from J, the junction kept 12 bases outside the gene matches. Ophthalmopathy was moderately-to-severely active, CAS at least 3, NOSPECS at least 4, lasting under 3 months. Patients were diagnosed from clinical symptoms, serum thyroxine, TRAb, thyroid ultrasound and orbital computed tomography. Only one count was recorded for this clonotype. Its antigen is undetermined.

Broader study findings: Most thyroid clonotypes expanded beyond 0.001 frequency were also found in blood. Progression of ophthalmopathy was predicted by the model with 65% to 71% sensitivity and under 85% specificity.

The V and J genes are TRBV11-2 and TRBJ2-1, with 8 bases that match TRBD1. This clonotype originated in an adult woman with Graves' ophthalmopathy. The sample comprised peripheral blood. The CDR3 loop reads CASSPAPGTGGNEQFF. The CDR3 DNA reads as TGTGCCAGCAGCCCGGCCCCGGGAACAGGGGGCAATGAGCAGTTCTTC.